The 17 T cell receptor beta chains in this list originate from one sample, sequenced in a study of cytomegalovirus exposure and HLA in healthy donors. The PCR ran on 60 Vbeta and 13 Jbeta primers. Assay: immunoSEQ multiplex PCR; the TCRdb copy retains only in-frame clones and omits some. Of about 76,000 clones listed, roughly 76% are singletons. Input material: PBMCs. The receptors were gathered from a male donor in good health and CMV-seropositive.

A remark on this clone: Sequence at one end of the junction differs from germline and may be a read error. This CDR3 is also generated by other DNA sequences in the sample. The genes are TRBV9 and TRBJ2-2, with 8 bases aligning to TRBD2. The CDR3 totals 15 residues. Germline values: CDR1 SGDLS, CDR2 YYNGEE. The CDR3 protein is CASSASSGPTGELFF. The CDR3 coding sequence is TGTGCCAGTAGCGCATCTAGCGGGCCGACCGGGGAGCTGTTTTTT.

Here the CDR3 DNA reads TGTGCCAGCAGCTTCGGGAACAGGGGCGATACGCAGTATTTT. It is translated as CASSFGNRGDTQYF. The genes are TRBV7-9 and TRBJ2-3; TRBD1 matches 7 bases. Germline lookup yields CDR1 SEHNR and CDR2 FQNEAQ (reference sequence). This CDR3 region has 14 residues. The V and J ends lost 3 bases and 6 bases, in that order; junction bases with no gene match: 6.

This sequence joins TRBV11-2 and TRBJ2-5, with a tentative D call TRBD2 (5 bases). CDR1 and CDR2 (germline): SGHAT, FQNNGV. V lost 5 bases, J lost 5 bases, and 21 bases lay in between. This CDR3 comprises 16 residues. CDR3 sequence: CASSQRVRERKETQYF. The CDR3, as DNA: TGTGCCAGCAGCCAGAGGGTACGTGAGCGAAAGGAGACCCAGTACTTC.

V and J are TRBV5-1 and TRBJ2-5, with D possibly TRBD2 on 6 matching bases. The closer fit of TRBJ2-7 to the DNA end suggests the J call may be wrong. CDR3 length: 15 amino acids. Germline CDR1 and CDR2: SGHRS and YFSETQ. The CDR3, as DNA: TGCGCCAGCAGCTTAGCGGGTCCAGGTCTGTACGAGCAGTACTTC. The encoded protein is CASSLAGPGLYEQYF.

The V and J genes are TRBV7-2 and TRBJ2-1, with D possibly being TRBD2 (7 bases). CDR1 is SGHTA, CDR2 FQGNSA, per germline. Trimming pared 0 bases from V and 8 bases from J, leaving 20 bases between. There are 17 residues in the CDR3. The CDR3 DNA is TGTGCCAGCAGCTTAGCCTTTAATCGGGGGGCCTTTGATGAGCAGTTCTTC. Protein product: CASSLAFNRGAFDEQFF.

The chain is built from TRBV6-6 and TRBJ2-5; 8 bases agree with TRBD2. The CDR3 runs to 14 residues. Germline assignment: CDR1 MNHNY and CDR2 SVGAGI (reference sequence). Losses at the gene ends were 2 bases for V and 5 bases for J; bases not matched to a gene: 4. In DNA, the CDR3 is TGTGCCAGCAGTTACGGCGGGGGGCGGGAGACCCAGTACTTC. Protein: CASSYGGGRETQYF.

V and J are TRBV6-1 and TRBJ1-2; D ambiguous. This CDR3 region has 14 residues. Germline assignment: CDR1 MNHNS and CDR2 SASEGT. Trimming left V 3 bases short and J 4 bases short, with 12 bases between. DNA of the CDR3: TGTGCCAGCAGTGATTTCGAAAGGAGCTATGGCTACACCTTC. It translates to CASSDFERSYGYTF.

This clone was seen only once. The J gene is TRBJ2-7, the V gene TRBV18; possible D gene TRBD2, 6 bases. Trimming removed 2 bases at V and 0 bases at J, with 8 bases between. The CDR3 is 14 residues long. Germline V gene data show CDR1 as KGHSH and CDR2 as LQKENI. CDR3 sequence (DNA): TGTGCCAGCTCACCAGGGGACTCCTCCTACGAGCAGTACTTC. It translates to CASSPGDSSYEQYF. Supplemented by reference TRBV18 and TRBJ2-7, the full variable domain reads NAGVMQNPRHLVRRRGQEARLRCSPMKGHSHVYWYRQLPEEGLKFMVYLQKENIIDESGMPKERFSAEFPKEGPSILRIQQVVRGDSAAYFCASSPGDSSYEQYFGPGTRLTVT.

The V and J genes are TRBV7-6 and TRBJ2-7, with 9 bases aligning to TRBD1. J gave up 5 bases and V 5 bases, and 7 bases lay outside the gene matches. The CDR3 spans 14 residues. Germline V lookup: CDR1 SGHVS, CDR2 FNYEAQ. The CDR3 sequence is CASSTGQGRNEQYF. The CDR3 DNA follows: TGTGCCAGCAGCACCGGACAGGGGAGGAACGAGCAGTACTTC.

J is TRBJ1-1 and V is TRBV29-1, with 8 bases matching TRBD1. CDR3 length: 12 amino acids. The germline V gene encodes CDR1 SQVTM and CDR2 ANQGSEA. V was pared by 4 bases and J by 5 bases, with 3 bases of the junction left unmatched. CDR3 in DNA: TGCAGCGTTGTAACAGGGGGGACTGAAGCTTTCTTT. Encoded protein: CSVVTGGTEAFF.

This clone was seen just once. CDR3 residues: CASSETRGTSQPQHF. CDR3 sequence (DNA): TGTGCCAGCAGTGAAACTCGGGGGACCAGCCAGCCCCAGCATTTT. The chain joins TRBV2 to TRBJ1-5; maybe TRBD1 (5 bases). Trimming removed 2 bases from V and 7 bases from J, with 15 bases in between. The CDR3 has 15 amino acids. CDR1 and CDR2 (germline): SNHLY, FYNNEI.

This chain connects TRBV7-2 to TRBJ2-3, with 8 bases lining up with TRBD2. The CDR3 consists of 16 residues. V trimming: 1 base; J trimming: 4 bases; junction bases outside the gene matches: 7. Per germline, CDR1 SGHTA and CDR2 FQGNSA. Written as DNA, the CDR3 is TGTGCCAGCAGCTTAGGCCCTCGGGGGGGTGCAGATACGCAGTATTTT. Residues: CASSLGPRGGADTQYF.

The chain recombines TRBV4-2 with TRBJ2-5, with 11 bases identical to TRBD1. CDR3 length: 16 residues. The junction had 12 bases not matched to a gene; V was cut back by 1 base and J by 11 bases. Germline CDR1 and CDR2: LGHNA and YNFKEQ. For the CDR3, the DNA is TGTGCCAGCAGCCAAGCCACGGACAGGGGGCGAGGGGAGCAGTACTTC. This codes for CASSQATDRGRGEQYF.

With respect to this clone: This sample includes further DNA sequences coding for the same CDR3. The chain joins TRBV4-1 to TRBJ2-7, with TRBD1 identical over 9 bases. From germline, CDR1 is MGHRA and CDR2 YSYEKL. The CDR3 length is 16 residues. V was clipped by 0 bases and J by 6 bases; unmatched bases: 9. CDR3 nucleotide sequence: TGCGCCAGCAGCCAAGATTGGGGGATGACAGGGGGCGAGCAGTACTTC. This sequence encodes CASSQDWGMTGGEQYF.

The rearrangement uses TRBV10-3 and TRBJ2-5; 10 bases fit TRBD1. V lost 3 bases and J lost 5; bases outside the gene matches: 9. This CDR3 is built from 16 residues. Germline CDR1 reads ENHRY; CDR2 reads SYGVKD. CDR3 coding DNA: TGTGCCATCAGTGATCCAGGGGGGACAGGGGACGAGACCCAGTACTTC. Amino acids: CAISDPGGTGDETQYF.

The chain is built from TRBV11-3 and TRBJ2-5; the match to TRBD1 covers 8 bases. There are 16 residues in the CDR3. Germline lookup yields CDR1 SGHNT and CDR2 YENEEA. V gave up 1 base and J gave up 5 bases; unmatched junction bases: 9. In DNA, the CDR3 is TGTGCCAGCAGCTTAGGTAGACAGGGGAGGTGGGAGACCCAGTACTTC. Translation: CASSLGRQGRWETQYF.

The chain employs TRBV27 and TRBJ1-1; a weak D match, TRBD1 (5 bases). The CDR3 consists of 14 residues. Trimming pared 3 bases from V and 6 bases from J, leaving 14 bases between. Germline CDR1 and CDR2: MNHEY and SMNVEV (reference sequence). The CDR3 region has the DNA TGTGCCAGCAGTTTGTCGGTTGGACACCCTGAAGCTTTCTTT. It is translated as CASSLSVGHPEAFF.